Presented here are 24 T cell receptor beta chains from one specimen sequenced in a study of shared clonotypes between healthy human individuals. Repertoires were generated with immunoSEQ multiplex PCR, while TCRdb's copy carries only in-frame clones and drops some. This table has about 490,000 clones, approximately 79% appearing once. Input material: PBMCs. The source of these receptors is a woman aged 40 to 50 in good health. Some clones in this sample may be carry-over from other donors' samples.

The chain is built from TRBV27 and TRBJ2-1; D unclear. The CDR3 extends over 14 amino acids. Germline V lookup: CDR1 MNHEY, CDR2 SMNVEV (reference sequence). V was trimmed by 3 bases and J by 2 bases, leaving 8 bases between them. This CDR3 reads CASSLRRTYNEQFF. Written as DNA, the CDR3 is TGTGCCAGCAGTTTGAGGAGAACCTACAATGAGCAGTTCTTC.

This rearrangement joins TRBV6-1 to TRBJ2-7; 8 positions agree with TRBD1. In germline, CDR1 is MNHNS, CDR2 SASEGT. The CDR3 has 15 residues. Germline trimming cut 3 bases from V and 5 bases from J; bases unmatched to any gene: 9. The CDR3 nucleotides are TGTGCCAGCAGTGAGCCGGGACAGGTGAGCGACGAGCAGTACTTC. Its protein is CASSEPGQVSDEQYF.

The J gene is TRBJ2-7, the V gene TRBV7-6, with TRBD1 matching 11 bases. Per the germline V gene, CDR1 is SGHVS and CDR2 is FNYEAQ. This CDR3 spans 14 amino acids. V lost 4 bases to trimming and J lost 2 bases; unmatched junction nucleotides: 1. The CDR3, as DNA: TGTGCCAGCAGCTGGGGACAGGGGGCCTACGAGCAGTACTTC. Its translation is CASSWGQGAYEQYF.

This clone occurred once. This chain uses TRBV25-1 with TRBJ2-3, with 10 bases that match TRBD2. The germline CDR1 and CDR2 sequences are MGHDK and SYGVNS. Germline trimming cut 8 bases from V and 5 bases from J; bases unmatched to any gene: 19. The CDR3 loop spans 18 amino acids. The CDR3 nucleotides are TGTGCCAGCCTTGGACCCCCCGCTAGCGGGAGTGGGATAGATACGCAGTATTTT. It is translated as CASLGPPASGSGIDTQYF.

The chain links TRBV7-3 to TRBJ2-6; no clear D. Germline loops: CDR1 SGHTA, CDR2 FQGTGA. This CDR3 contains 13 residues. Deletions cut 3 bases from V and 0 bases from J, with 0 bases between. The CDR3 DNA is TGTGCCAGCAGCTTCTCTGGGGCCAACGTCCTGACTTTC. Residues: CASSFSGANVLTF.

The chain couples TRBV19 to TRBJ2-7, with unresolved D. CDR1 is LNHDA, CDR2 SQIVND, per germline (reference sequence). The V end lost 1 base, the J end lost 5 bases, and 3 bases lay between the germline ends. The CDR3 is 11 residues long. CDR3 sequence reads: CASSIGNEQYF. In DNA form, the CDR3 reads TGTGCCAGTAGTATAGGAAACGAGCAGTACTTC. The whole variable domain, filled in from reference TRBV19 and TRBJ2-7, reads DGGITQSPKYLFRKEGQNVTLSCEQNLNHDAMYWYRQDPGQGLRLIYYSQIVNDFQKGDIAEGYSVSREKKESFPLTVTSAQKNPTAFYLCASSIGNEQYFGPGTRLTVT.

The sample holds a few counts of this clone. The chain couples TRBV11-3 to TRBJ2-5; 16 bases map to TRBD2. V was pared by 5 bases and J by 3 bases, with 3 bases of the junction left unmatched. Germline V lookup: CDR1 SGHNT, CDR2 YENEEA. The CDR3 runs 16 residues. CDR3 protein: CASSKGLAGGEETQYF. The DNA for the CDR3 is TGTGCCAGCAGCAAGGGACTAGCGGGAGGGGAAGAGACCCAGTACTTC.

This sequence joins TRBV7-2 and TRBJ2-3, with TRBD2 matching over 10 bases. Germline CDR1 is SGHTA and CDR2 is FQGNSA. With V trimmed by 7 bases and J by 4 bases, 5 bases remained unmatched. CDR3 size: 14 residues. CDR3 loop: CASKKREGADTQYF. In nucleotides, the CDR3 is TGTGCCAGCAAGAAGCGGGAGGGGGCAGATACGCAGTATTTT.

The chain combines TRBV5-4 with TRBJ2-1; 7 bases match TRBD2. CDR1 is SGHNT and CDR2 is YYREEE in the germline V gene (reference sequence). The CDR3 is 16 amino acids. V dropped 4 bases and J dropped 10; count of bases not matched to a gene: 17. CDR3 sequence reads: CASSRAGPSRRSEQFF. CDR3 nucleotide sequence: TGTGCCAGCAGCAGAGCGGGGCCCTCGCGGAGGTCGGAGCAGTTCTTC.

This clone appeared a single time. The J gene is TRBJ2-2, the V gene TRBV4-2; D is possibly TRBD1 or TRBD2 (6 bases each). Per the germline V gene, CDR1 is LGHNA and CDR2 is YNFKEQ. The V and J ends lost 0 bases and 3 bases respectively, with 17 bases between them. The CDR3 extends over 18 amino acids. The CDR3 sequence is CASSQDEGEAVYTGELFF. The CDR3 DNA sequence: TGTGCCAGCAGCCAAGATGAGGGGGAGGCAGTGTACACCGGGGAGCTGTTTTTT.

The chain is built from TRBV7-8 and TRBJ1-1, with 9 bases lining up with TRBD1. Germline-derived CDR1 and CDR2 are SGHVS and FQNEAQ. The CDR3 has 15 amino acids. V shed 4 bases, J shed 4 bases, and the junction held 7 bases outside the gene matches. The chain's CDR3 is CASSYRDRAVTEAFF. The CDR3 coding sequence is TGTGCCAGCAGCTACCGGGACAGGGCTGTCACTGAAGCTTTCTTT.

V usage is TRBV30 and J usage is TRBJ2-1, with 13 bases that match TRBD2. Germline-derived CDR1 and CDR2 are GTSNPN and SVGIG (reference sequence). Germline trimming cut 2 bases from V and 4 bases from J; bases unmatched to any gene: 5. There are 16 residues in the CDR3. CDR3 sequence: CAWSKGGLAGYNEQFF. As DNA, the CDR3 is TGTGCCTGGAGTAAGGGGGGACTAGCGGGGTACAATGAGCAGTTCTTC.

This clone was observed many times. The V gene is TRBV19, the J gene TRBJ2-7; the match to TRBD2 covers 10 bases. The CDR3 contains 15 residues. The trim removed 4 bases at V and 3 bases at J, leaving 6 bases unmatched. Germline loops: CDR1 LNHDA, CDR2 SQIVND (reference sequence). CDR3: CASSTPGLASYEQYF. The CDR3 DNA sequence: TGTGCCAGTAGTACTCCGGGACTAGCGAGCTACGAGCAGTACTTC.

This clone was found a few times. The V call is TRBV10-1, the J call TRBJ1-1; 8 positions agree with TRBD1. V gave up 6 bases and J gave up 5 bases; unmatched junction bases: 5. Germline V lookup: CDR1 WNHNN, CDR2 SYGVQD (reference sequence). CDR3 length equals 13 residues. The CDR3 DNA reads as TGCGCCAGCAGAGATACAGGGGGAACTGAAGCTTTCTTT. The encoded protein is CASRDTGGTEAFF.

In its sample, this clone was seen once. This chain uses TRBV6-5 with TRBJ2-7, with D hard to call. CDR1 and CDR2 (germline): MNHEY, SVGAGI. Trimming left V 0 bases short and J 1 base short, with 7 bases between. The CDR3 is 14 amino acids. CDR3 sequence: CASSYSPGSYEQYF. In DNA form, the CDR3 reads TGTGCCAGCAGTTACTCTCCAGGATCCTACGAGCAGTACTTC.

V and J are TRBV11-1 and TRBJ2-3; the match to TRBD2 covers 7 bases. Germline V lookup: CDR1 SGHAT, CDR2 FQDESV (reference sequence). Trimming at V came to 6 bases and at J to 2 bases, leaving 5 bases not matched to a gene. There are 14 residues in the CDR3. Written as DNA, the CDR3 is TGTGCCAGCAGTAGACTAGCCCTCACAGATACGCAGTATTTT. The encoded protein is CASSRLALTDTQYF.

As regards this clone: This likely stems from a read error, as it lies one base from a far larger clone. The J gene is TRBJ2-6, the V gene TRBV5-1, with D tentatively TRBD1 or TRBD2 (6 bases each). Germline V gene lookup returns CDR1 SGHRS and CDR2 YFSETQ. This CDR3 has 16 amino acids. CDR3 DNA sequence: TGCGCCGGCAGCCCAAGGGGGGACTCTGGGGCCAACGTCCTGACTTTC. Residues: CAGSPRGDSGANVLTF.

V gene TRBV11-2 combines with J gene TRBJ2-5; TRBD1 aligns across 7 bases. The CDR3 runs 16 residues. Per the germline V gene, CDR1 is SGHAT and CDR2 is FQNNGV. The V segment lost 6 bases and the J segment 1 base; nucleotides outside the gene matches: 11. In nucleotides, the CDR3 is TGTGCCAGCAGGCTTAGGGCCGGGACAGCCCAAGAGACCCAGTACTTC. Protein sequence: CASRLRAGTAQETQYF.

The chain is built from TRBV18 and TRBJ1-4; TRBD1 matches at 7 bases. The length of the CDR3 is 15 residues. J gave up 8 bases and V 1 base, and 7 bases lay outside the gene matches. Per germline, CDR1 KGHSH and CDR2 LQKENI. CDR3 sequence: CASSPLPAGGEKLFF. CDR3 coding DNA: TGTGCCAGCTCACCACTCCCCGCAGGGGGGGAAAAACTGTTTTTT.

The CDR3 protein is CASSGGKYNEQFF. In DNA form, the CDR3 reads TGTGCCAGCTCGGGGGGAAAATACAATGAGCAGTTCTTC. The chain links TRBV5-4 to TRBJ2-1; 7 nucleotides align to TRBD2. Germline values: CDR1 SGHNT, CDR2 YYREEE (reference sequence). There are 13 residues in the CDR3. J lost 4 bases, V lost 7 bases, and 5 bases had no gene match.

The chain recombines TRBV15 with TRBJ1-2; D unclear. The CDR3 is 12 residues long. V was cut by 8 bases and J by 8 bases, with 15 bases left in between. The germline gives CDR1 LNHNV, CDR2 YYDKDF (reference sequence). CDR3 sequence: CATVGPLGGYTF. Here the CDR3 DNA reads TGTGCCACCGTCGGGCCCCTAGGGGGCTACACCTTC.

The CDR3 bases are TGTGCCAGCGCAACGACAGGGGAAAGGTCGAACACTGAAGCTTTCTTT. Translation gives CASATTGERSNTEAFF. This rearrangement joins TRBV25-1 to TRBJ1-1; the match to TRBD1 covers 8 bases. Germline CDR1 MGHDK, CDR2 SYGVNS. V dropped 8 bases and J dropped 1; count of bases not matched to a gene: 12. This CDR3 region has 16 residues.

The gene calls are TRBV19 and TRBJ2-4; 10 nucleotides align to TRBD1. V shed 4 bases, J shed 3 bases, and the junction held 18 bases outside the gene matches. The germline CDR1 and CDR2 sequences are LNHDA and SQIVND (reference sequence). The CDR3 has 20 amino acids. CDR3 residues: CASSTGDRGGFGRGKNIQYF. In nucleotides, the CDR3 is TGTGCCAGTAGTACTGGGGACAGGGGAGGGTTTGGCCGTGGCAAAAACATTCAGTACTTC.

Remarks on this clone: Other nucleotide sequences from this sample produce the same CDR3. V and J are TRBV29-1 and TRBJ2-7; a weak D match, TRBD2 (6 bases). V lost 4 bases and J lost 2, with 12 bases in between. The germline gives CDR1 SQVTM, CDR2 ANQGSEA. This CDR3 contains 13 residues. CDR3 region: CSVGRGEAYEQYF. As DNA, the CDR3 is TGCAGCGTTGGGAGAGGGGAGGCCTACGAGCAGTACTTC.